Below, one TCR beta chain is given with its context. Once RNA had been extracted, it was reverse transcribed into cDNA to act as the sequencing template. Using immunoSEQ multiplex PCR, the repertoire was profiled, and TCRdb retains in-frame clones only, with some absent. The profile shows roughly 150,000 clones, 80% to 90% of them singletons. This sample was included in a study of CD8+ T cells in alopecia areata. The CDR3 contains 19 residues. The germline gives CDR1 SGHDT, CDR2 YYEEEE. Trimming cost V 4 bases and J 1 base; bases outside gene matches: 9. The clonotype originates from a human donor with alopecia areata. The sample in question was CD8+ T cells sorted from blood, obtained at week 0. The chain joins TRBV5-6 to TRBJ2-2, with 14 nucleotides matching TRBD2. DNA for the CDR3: TGTGCCAGCAGCCCTCTCAGGACTAGCGGGAGGTTGAACACCGGGGAGCTGTTTTTT. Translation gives CASSPLRTSGRLNTGELFF.